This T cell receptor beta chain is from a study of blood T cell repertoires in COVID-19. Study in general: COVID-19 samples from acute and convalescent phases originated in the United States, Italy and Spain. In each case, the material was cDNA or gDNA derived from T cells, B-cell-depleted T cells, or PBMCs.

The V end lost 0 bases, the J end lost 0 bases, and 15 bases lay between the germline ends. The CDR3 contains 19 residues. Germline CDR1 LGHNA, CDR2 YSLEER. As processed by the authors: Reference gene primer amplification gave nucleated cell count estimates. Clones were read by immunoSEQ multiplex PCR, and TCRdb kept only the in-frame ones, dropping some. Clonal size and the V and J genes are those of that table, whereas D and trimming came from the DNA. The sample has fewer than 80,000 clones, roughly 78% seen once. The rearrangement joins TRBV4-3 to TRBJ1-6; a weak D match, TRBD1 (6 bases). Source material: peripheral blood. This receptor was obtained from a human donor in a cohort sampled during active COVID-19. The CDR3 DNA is TGCGCCAGCAGCCAAGAAAGACAGGCCTTAAGCTCCTATAATTCACCCCTCCACTTT. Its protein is CASSQERQALSSYNSPLHF.